Sequencing of this TCR beta chain was carried out in a study of sequential checkpoint blockade in melanoma. Treatment described: randomized to nivolumab then ipilimumab (arm A) or the reverse (arm B). Clones were read by immunoSEQ multiplex PCR, and TCRdb kept only the in-frame ones, dropping some. The sample lists about 28,000 clones; 70% to 90% were seen once. In its sample, this clone was seen once. CDR1 is SGHVS and CDR2 is FQNEAQ in the germline V gene. Trimming took 2 bases from V and 0 from J, leaving 17 bases between them. The CDR3 length is 18 residues. This clonotype was sampled from a human donor with melanoma. The sample consisted of CD8+ T cells sorted from blood (inferred from file names), taken from a patient given nivolumab and ipilimumab in sequence. The J gene is TRBJ1-5, the V gene TRBV7-8; D is possibly TRBD1 (5 bases). The CDR3 reads CASSLSRVSGISNQPQHF. As DNA, the CDR3 is TGTGCCAGCAGCTTAAGCAGGGTTTCCGGAATTAGCAATCAGCCCCAGCATTTT.